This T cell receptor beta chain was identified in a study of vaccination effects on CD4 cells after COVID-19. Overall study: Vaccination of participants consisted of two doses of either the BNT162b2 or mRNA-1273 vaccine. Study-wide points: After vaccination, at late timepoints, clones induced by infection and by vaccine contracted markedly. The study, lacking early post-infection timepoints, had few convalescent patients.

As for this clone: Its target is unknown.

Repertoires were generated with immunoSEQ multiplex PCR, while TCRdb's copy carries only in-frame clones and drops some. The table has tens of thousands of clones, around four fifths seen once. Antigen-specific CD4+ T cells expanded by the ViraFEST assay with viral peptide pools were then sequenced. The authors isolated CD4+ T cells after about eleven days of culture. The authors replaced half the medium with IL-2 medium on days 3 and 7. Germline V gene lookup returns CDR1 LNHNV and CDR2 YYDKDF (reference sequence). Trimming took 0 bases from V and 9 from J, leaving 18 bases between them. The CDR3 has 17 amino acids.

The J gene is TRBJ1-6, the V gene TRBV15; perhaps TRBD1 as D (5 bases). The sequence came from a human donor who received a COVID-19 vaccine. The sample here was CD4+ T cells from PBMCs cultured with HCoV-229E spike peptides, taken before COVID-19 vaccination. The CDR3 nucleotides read TGTGCCACCAGCAGAGACCAATCCGGGACCTGGGGTTCACCCCTCCACTTT. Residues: CATSRDQSGTWGSPLHF.